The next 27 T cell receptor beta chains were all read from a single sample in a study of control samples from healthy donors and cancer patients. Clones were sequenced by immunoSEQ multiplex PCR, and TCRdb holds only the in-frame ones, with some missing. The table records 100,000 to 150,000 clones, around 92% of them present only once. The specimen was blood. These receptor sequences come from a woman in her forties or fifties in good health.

The CDR3 DNA sequence: TGTGCCAGCACCACCCGATCGGTGTTCTACACAGATACGCAGTATTTT. Encoded protein: CASTTRSVFYTDTQYF. V usage is TRBV28 and J usage is TRBJ2-3, with D unresolved. V shed 7 bases and J shed 2 bases, with 19 bases lying between them. CDR3 length equals 16 residues. CDR1 MDHEN and CDR2 SYDVKM come from the germline V gene.

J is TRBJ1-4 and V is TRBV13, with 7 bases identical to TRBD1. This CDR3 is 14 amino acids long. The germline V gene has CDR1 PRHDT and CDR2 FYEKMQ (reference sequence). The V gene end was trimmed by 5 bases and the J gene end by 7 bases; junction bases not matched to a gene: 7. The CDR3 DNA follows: TGTGCCAGCAGCCCCGACAGGGAGAGTGAAAAACTGTTTTTT. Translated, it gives CASSPDRESEKLFF.

This CDR3 reads CASSLDRINYGYTF. The CDR3 region has the DNA TGCGCCAGCAGCTTGGACAGAATTAACTATGGCTACACCTTC. V and J are TRBV5-1 and TRBJ1-2; D uncertain. The V end was cut by 0 bases, the J end by 1 base, with 7 bases between. The CDR3 is 14 residues long. CDR1 and CDR2 (germline): SGHRS, YFSETQ.

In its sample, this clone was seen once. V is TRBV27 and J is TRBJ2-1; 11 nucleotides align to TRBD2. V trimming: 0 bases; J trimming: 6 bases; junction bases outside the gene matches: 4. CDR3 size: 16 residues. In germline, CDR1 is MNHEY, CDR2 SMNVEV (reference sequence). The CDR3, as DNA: TGTGCCAGCAGTTTATCAACTAGCGGGAGTCGCAATGAGCAGTTCTTC. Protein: CASSLSTSGSRNEQFF.

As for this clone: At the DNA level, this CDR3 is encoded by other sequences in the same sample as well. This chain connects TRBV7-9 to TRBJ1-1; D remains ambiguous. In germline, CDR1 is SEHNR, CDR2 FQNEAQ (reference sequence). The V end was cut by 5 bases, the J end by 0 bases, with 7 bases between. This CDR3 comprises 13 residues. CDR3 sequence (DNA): TGTGCCAGCAGCCTGGATATGAACACTGAAGCTTTCTTT. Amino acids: CASSLDMNTEAFF. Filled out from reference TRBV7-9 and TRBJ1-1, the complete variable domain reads DTGVSQNPRHKITKRGQNVTFRCDPISEHNRLYWYRQTLGQGPEFLTYFQNEAQLEKSRLLSDRFSAERPKGSFSTLEIQRTEQGDSAMYLCASSLDMNTEAFFGQGTRLTVV.

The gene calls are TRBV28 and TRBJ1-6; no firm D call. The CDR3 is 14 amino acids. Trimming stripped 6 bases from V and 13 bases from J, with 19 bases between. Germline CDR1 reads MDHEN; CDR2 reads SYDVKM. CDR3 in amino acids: CASSPRVRIGPLHF. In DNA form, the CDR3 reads TGTGCCAGCAGCCCCCGAGTTAGGATCGGGCCCCTCCACTTT.

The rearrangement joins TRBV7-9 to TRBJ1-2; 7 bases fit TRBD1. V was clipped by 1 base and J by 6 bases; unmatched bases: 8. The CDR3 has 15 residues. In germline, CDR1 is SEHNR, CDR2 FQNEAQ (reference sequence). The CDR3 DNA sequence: TGTGCCAGCAGCTTAGGGGACAGTAATGTTCATGGCTACACCTTC. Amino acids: CASSLGDSNVHGYTF.

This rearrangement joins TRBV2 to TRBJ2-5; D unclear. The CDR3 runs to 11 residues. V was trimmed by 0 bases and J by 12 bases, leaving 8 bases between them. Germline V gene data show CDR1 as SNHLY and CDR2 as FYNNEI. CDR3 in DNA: TGTGCCAGCAGTGAAGCGGCGGTGGAGTACTTC. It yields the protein CASSEAAVEYF.

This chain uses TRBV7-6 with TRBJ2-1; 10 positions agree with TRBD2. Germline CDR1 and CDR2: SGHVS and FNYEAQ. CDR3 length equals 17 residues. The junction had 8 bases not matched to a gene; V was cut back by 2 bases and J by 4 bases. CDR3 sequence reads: CASSLRASGGVYNEQFF. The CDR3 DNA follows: TGTGCCAGCAGCTTACGGGCTAGCGGGGGTGTTTACAATGAGCAGTTCTTC.

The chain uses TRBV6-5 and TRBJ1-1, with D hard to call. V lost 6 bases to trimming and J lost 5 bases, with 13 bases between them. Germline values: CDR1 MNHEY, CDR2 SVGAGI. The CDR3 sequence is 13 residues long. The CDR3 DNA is TGTGCCAGCAGAGGGTTCGAGAGAACTGAAGCTTTCTTT. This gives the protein CASRGFERTEAFF.

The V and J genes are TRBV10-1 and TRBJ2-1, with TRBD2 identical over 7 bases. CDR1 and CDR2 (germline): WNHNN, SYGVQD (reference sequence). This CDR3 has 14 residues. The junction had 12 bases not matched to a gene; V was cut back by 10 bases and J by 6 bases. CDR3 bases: TGCGCCAACCTTAGGAGCGGGACTGTCAATGAGCAGTTCTTC. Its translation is CANLRSGTVNEQFF.

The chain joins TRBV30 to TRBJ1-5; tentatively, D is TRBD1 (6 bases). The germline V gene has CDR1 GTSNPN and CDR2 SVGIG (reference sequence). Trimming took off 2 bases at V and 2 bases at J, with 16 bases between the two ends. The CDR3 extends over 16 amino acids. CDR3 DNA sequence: TGTGCCTGGAGTAGGGGGGGTTCGGGTGGCAATCAGCCCCAGCATTTT. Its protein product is CAWSRGGSGGNQPQHF.

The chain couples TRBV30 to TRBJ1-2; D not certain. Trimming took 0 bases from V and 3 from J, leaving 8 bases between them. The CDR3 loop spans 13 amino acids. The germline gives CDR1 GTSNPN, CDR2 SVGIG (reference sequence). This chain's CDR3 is CAWSVRTDYGYTF. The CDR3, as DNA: TGTGCCTGGAGTGTACGAACGGACTATGGCTACACCTTC.

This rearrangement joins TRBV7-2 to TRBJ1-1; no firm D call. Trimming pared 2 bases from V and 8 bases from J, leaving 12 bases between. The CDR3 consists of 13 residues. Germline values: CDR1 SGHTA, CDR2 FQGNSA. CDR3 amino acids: CASSLPRGEEAFF. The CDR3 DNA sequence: TGTGCCAGCAGCTTACCCCGAGGAGAGGAAGCTTTCTTT. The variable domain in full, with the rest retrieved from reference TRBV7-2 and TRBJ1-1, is GAGVSQSPSNKVTEKGKDVELRCDPISGHTALYWYRQSLGQGLEFLIYFQGNSAPDKSGLPSDRFSAERTGGSVSTLTIQRTQQEDSAVYLCASSLPRGEEAFFGQGTRLTVV.

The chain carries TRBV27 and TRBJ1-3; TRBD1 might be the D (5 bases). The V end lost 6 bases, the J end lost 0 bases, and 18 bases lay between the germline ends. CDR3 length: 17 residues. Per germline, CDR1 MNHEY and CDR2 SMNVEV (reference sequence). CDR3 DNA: TGTGCCAGCAGCCCTCGACCCCCAGGGATCTCTGGAAACACCATATATTTT. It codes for CASSPRPPGISGNTIYF.

CDR3 DNA: TGTGCCAGCAGTGAGCGGGGTAGGTCCTACAATGAGCAGTTCTTC. This translates into CASSERGRSYNEQFF. V gene TRBV6-1 combines with J gene TRBJ2-1; possibly TRBD2 for D (6 bases). V was shortened by 3 bases and J by 1 base, with 10 bases between the two germline ends. Per germline, CDR1 MNHNS and CDR2 SASEGT. This CDR3 region has 15 residues.

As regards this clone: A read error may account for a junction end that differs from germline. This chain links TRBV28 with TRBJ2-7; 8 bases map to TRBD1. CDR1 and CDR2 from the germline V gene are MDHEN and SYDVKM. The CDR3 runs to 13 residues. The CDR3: CASTIGQGQNLFF. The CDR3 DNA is TGTGCCAGCACTATAGGACAGGGCCAAAATCTGTTCTTC.

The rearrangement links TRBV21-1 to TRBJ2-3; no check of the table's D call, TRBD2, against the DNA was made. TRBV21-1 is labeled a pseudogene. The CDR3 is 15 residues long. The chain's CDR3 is CASSKRVGSGDTQYF. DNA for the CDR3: TGTGCCAGCAGCAAGCGGGTCGGGAGCGGGGATACGCAGTATTTT.

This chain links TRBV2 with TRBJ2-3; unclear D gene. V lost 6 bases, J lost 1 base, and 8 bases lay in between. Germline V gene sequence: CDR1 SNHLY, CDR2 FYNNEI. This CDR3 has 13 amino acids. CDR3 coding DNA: TGTGCCAGCAGAGTCGGAGGCACAGATACGCAGTATTTT. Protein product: CASRVGGTDTQYF.

CDR3 DNA: TGTGCCAGCAAGGGGGGGGCAGACTATGGCTACACCTTC. Its protein product is CASKGGADYGYTF. The rearrangement joins TRBV6-5 to TRBJ1-2; D possibly corresponds to TRBD1 (6 bases). V was clipped by 7 bases and J by 3 bases, with 12 bases between them. This CDR3 is 13 amino acids long. Germline V gene lookup returns CDR1 MNHEY and CDR2 SVGAGI.

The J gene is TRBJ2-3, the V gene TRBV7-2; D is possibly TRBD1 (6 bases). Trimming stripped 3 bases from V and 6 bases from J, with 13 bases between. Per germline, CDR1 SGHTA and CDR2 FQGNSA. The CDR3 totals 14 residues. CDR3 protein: CASSLKWGRDTQYF. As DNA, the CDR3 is TGTGCCAGCAGCTTGAAGTGGGGGCGCGATACGCAGTATTTT.

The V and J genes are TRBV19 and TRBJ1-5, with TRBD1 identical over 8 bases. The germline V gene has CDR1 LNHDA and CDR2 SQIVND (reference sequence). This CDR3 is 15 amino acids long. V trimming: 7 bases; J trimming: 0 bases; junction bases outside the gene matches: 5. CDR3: CASNGQGFSNQPQHF. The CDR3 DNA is TGTGCCAGTAACGGACAGGGATTTAGCAATCAGCCCCAGCATTTT.

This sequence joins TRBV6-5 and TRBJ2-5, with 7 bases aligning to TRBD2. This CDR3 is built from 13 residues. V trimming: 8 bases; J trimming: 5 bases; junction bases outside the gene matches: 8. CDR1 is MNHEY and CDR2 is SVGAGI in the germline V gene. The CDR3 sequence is CASASVAGETQYF. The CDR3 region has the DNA TGTGCCAGCGCCTCCGTAGCGGGTGAGACCCAGTACTTC.

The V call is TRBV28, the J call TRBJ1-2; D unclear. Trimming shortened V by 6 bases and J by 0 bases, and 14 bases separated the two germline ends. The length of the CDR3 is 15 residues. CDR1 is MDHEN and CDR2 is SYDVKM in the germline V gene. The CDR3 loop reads CASRVLADANYGYTF. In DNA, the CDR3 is TGTGCCAGCAGGGTGCTTGCGGATGCTAACTATGGCTACACCTTC.

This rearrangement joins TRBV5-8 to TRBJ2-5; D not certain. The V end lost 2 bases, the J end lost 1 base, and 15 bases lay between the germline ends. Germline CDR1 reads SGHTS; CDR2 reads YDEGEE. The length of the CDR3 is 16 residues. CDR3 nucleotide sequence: TGTGCCAGCAGCTTAAGGGTCACGTCCCTCCAAGAGACCCAGTACTTC. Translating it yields CASSLRVTSLQETQYF.

The chain's CDR3 is CASSVGTGNYNEQFF. The CDR3 DNA sequence: TGTGCCAGCAGCGTTGGGACAGGAAACTACAATGAGCAGTTCTTC. The gene calls are TRBV6-5 and TRBJ2-1; 8 bases agree with TRBD1. Germline values: CDR1 MNHEY, CDR2 SVGAGI. The CDR3 totals 15 residues. V dropped 6 bases and J dropped 3; count of bases not matched to a gene: 7.

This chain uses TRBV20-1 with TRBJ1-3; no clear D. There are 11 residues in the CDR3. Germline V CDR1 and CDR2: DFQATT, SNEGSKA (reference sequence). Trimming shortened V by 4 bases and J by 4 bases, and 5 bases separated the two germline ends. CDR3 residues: CSANQGNTIYF. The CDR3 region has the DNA TGCAGTGCTAATCAGGGAAACACCATATATTTT.